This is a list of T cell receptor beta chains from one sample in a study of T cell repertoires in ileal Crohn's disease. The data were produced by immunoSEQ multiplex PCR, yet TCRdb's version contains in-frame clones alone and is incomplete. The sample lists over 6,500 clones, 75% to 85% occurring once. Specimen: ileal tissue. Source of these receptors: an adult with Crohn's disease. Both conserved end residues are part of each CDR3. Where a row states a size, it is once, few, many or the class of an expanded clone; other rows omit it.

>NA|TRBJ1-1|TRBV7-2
CASLRGQWGEAFF
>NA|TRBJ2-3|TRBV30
CAWSPTDTQYF
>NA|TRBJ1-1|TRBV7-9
CASSYDINTEAFF
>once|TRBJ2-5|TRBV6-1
CASSDTRQGAFGETQYF
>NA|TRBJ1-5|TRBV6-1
CASSGRGNQPQHF
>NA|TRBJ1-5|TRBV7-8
CASSPVTGVSNQPQHF
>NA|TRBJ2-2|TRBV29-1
CSVTSGANTGELFF
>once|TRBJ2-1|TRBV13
CASSLKLRSSYNEQFF
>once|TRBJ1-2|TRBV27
CASSARGREFGGYTF
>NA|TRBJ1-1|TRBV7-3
CASSLTFGSDEAFF
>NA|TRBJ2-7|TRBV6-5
CASSYTSGRREQYF
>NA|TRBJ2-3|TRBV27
CASGSGQGIGTQYF
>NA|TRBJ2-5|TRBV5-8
CASSFGQVQETQYF
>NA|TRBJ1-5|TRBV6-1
CASRQRQGSLQPQHF
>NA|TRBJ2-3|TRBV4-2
CASSPRPGTDTQYF
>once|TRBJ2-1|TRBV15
CATSTHGGEGQFF
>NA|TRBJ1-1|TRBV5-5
CASSLRTEAFF
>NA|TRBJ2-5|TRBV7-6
CASSLGGLAGVGETQYF
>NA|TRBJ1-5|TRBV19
CASSIRGNQPQHF
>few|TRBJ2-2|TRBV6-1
CASSEETGGTGELFF
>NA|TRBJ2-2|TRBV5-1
CASSSGLAGELFF
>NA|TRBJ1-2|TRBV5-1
CASSLGDTTTYGYTF
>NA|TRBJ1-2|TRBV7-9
CASSSSWSGRNYGYTF
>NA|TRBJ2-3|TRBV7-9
CASSLSTSKDTQYF
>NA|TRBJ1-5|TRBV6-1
CASSETQGNQPQHF
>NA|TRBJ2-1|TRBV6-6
CASSSGSDEQFF
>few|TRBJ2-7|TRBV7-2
CASSLATSGTREQYF
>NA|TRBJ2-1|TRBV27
CASSLTGRSEQFF